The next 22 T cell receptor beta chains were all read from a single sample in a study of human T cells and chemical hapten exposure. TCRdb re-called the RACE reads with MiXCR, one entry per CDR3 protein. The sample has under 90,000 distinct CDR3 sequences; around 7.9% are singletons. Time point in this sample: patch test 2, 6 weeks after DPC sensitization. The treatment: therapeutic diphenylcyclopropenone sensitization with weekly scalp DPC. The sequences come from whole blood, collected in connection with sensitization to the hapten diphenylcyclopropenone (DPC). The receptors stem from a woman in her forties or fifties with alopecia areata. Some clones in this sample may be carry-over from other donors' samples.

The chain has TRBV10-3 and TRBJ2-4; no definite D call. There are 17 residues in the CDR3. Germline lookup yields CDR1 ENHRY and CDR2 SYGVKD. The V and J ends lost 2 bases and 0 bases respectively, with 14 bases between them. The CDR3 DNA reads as TGTGCCATCAGTGAGACTCCGGGCCGTCTAGCCAAAAACATTCAGTACTTC. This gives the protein CAISETPGRLAKNIQYF.

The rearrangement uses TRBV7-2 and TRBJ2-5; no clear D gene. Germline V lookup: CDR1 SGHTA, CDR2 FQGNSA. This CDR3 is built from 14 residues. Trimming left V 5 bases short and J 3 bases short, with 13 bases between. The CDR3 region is CASSPTTYKETQYF. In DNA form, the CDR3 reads TGTGCCAGCAGCCCTACGACATATAAAGAGACCCAGTACTTC. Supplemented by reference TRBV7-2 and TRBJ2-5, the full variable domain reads GAGVSQSPSNKVTEKGKDVELRCDPISGHTALYWYRQSLGQGLEFLIYFQGNSAPDKSGLPSDRFSAERTGGSVSTLTIQRTQQEDSAVYLCASSPTTYKETQYFGPGTRLLVL.

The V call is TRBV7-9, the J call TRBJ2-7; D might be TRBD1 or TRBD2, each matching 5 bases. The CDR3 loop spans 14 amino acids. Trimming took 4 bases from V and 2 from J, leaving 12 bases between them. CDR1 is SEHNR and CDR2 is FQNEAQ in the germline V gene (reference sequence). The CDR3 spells CASSSPGPPYEQYF. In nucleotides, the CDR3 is TGTGCCAGCAGCTCACCGGGGCCTCCCTACGAGCAGTACTTC.

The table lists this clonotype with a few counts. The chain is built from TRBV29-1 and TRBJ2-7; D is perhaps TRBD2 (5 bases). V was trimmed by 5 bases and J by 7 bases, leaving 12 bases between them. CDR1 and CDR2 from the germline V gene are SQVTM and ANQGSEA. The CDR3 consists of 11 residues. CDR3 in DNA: TGCAGCGTTCATCTCCCGGGGGAGCAGTACTTC. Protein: CSVHLPGEQYF.

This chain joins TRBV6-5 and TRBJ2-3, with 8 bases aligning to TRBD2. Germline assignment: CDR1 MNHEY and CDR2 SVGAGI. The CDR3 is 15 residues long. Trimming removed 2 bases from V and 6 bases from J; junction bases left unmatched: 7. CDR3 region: CASSYRAGGVDTQYF. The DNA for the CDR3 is TGTGCCAGCAGTTACCGGGCGGGAGGCGTCGATACGCAGTATTTT.

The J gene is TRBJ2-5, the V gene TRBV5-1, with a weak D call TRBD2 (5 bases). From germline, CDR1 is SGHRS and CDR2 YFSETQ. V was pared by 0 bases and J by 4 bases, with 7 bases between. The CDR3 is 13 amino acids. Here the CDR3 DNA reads TGCGCCAGCAGCTTGGGGGCGGGAGAGACCCAGTACTTC. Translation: CASSLGAGETQYF. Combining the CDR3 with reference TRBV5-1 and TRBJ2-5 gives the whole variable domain KAGVTQTPRYLIKTRGQQVTLSCSPISGHRSVSWYQQTPGQGLQFLFEYFSETQRNKGNFPGRFSGRQFSNSRSEMNVSTLELGDSALYLCASSLGAGETQYFGPGTRLLVL.

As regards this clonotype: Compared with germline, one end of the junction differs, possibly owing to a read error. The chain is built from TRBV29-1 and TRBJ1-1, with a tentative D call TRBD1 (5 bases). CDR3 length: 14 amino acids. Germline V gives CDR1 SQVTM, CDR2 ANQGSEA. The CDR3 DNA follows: TGCAGCGTTGATGGGCAGGGTACGAACATTGAAGCTTTCTTT. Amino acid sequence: CSVDGQGTNIEAFF.

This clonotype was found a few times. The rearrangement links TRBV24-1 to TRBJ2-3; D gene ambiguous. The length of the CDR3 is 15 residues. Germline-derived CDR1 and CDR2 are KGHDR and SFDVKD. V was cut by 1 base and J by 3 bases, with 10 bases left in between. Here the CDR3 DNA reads TGTGCCACCAGTGATTTTGGTGGAAAAACAGATACGCAGTATTTT. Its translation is CATSDFGGKTDTQYF.

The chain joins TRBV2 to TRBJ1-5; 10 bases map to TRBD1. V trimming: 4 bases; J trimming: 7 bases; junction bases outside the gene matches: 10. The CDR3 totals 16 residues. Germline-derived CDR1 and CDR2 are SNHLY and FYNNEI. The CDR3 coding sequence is TGTGCCAGCAGTGCCGGGACAGGGGCCCTCCGGCAGCCCCAGCATTTT. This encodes CASSAGTGALRQPQHF.

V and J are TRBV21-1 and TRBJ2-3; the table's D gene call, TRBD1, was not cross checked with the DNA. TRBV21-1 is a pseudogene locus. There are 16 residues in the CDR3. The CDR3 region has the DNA TGTGCCAGCAGCAAAGGGACAGCTCTAGGCACAGATACGCAGTATTTT. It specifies CASSKGTALGTDTQYF.

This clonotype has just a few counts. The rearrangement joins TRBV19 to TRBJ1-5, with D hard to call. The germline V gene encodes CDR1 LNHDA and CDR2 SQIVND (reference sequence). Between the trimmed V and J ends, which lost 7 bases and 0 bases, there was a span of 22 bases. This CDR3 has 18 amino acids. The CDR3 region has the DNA TGTGCCAGTAAACGCTCACAAGGCGGCTCCGGTAGCAATCAGCCCCAGCATTTT. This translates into CASKRSQGGSGSNQPQHF.

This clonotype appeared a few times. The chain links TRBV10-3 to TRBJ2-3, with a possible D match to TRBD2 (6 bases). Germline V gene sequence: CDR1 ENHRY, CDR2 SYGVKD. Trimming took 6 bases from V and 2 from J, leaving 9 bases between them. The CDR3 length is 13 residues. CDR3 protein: CAIRGLLTDTQYF. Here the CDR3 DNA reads TGTGCCATCAGGGGACTCCTCACAGATACGCAGTATTTT.

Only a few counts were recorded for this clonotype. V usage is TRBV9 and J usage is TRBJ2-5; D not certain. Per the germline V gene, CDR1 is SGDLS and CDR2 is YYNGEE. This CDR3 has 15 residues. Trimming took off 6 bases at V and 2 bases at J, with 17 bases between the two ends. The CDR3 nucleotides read TGTGCCAGCACCTCGTCGGGCGGCTCTCAAGAGACCCAGTACTTC. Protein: CASTSSGGSQETQYF.

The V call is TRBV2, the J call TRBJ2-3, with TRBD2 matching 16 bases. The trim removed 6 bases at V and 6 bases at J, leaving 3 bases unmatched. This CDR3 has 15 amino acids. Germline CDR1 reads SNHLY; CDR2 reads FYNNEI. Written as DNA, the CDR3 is TGTGCCAGCAGGGGACTAGCGGGGGGGCCGGATACGCAGTATTTT. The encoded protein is CASRGLAGGPDTQYF. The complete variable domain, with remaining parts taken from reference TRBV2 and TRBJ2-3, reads EPEVTQTPSHQVTQMGQEVILRCVPISNHLYFYWYRQILGQKVEFLVSFYNNEISEKSEIFDDQFSVERPDGSNFTLKIRSTKLEDSAMYFCASRGLAGGPDTQYFGPGTRLTVL.

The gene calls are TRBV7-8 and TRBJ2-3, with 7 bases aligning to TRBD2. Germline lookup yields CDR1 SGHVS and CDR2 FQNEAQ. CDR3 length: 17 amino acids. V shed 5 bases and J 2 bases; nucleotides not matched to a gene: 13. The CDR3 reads CASSPTLSGTFTDTQYF. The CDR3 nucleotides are TGTGCCAGCAGCCCGACTCTGAGCGGGACCTTCACAGATACGCAGTATTTT.

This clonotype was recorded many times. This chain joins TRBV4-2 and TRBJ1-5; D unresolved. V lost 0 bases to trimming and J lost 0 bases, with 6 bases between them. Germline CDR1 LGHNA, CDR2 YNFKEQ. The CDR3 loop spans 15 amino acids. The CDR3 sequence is CASSQEWSSNQPQHF. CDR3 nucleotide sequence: TGTGCCAGCAGCCAAGAATGGAGTAGCAATCAGCCCCAGCATTTT.

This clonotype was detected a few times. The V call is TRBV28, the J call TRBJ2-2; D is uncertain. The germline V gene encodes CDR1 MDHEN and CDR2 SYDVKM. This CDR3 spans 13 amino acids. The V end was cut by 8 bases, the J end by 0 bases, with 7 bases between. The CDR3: CASVSPNTGELFF. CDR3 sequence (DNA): TGTGCCAGCGTTTCGCCGAACACCGGGGAGCTGTTTTTT.

CDR3 region: CASSSRQGSSYNEQFF. In DNA, the CDR3 is TGTGCCAGCTCATCGAGACAGGGAAGCTCCTACAATGAGCAGTTCTTC. The chain links TRBV18 to TRBJ2-1; 7 nucleotides line up with TRBD1. V gave up 5 bases and J gave up 0 bases; unmatched junction bases: 7. Germline CDR1 KGHSH, CDR2 LQKENI. The CDR3 spans 16 residues. Variable domain in full (rest from reference TRBV18 and TRBJ2-1): NAGVMQNPRHLVRRRGQEARLRCSPMKGHSHVYWYRQLPEEGLKFMVYLQKENIIDESGMPKERFSAEFPKEGPSILRIQQVVRGDSAAYFCASSSRQGSSYNEQFFGPGTRLTVL.

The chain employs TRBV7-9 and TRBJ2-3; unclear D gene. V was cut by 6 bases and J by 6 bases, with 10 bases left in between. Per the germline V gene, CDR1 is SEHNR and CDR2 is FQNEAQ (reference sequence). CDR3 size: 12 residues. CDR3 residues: CASRFTGDTQYF. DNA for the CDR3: TGTGCCAGCAGGTTCACCGGGGATACGCAGTATTTT.

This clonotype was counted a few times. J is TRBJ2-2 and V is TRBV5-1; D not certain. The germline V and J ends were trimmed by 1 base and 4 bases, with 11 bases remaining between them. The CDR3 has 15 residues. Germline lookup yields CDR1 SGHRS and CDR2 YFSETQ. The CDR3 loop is CASSLRTHTTGELFF. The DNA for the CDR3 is TGCGCCAGCAGCTTGCGGACCCATACCACCGGGGAGCTGTTTTTT.

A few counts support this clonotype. The CDR3 sequence: CASSVGQLSTDTQYF. The CDR3, as DNA: TGTGCCAGCAGCGTAGGACAGTTAAGCACAGATACGCAGTATTTT. The rearrangement joins TRBV9 to TRBJ2-3; a weak D match, TRBD1 (5 bases). CDR3 size: 15 residues. Trimming removed 0 bases at V and 0 bases at J, with 8 bases between. In germline, CDR1 is SGDLS, CDR2 YYNGEE.

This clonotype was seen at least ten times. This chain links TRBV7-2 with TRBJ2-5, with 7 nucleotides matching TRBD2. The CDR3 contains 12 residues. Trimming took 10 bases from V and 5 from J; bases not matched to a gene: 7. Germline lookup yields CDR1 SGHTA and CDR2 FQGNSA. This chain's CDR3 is CATGTTSETQYF. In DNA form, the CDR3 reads TGTGCCACCGGGACTACCTCGGAGACCCAGTACTTC.